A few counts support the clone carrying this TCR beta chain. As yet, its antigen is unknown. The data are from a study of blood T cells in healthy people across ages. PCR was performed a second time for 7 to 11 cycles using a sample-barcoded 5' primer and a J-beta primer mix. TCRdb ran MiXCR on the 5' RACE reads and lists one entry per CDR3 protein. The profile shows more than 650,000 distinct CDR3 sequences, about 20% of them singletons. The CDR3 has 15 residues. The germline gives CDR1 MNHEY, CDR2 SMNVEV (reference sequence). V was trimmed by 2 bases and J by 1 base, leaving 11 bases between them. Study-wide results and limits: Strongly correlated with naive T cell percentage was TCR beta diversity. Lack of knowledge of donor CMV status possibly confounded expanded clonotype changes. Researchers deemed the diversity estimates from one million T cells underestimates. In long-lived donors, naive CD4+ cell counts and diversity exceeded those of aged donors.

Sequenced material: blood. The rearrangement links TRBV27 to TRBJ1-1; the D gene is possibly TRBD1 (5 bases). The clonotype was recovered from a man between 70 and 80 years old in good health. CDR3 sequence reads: CASSLKDIGNTEAFF. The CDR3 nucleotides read TGTGCCAGCAGTTTAAAGGACATCGGGAACACTGAAGCTTTCTTT.